The source of this T cell receptor beta chain is a study of blood T cell repertoires in COVID-19. Across the study: Samples came from the United States, Italy and Spain, spanning acute and convalescent COVID-19. The cDNA or gDNA used as material had been derived from T cells, B-cell-depleted T cells, or PBMCs.

This CDR3 region has 15 residues. Germline V gene lookup returns CDR1 MNHNY and CDR2 SVGAGI (reference sequence). Trimming removed 6 bases at V and 3 bases at J, with 16 bases between. In the study's own analysis: Amplification of reference gene primers was used by the study to estimate nucleated cell counts. TCRdb keeps only in-frame clones here, not all; method: immunoSEQ multiplex PCR. From that table come the V and J calls and clone size; the DNA was used to work out D and trimming. The sample has about 81,000 clones, about 83% seen once. The chain has TRBV6-6 and TRBJ2-3, with a weak D call TRBD1 (8 bases). Input material: peripheral blood. This sequence was found in a human donor in a cohort sampled during active COVID-19. This CDR3 is CASSDRGGITDTQYF. The CDR3 DNA is TGTGCCAGCAGCGACAGGGGAGGGATTACAGATACGCAGTATTTT.